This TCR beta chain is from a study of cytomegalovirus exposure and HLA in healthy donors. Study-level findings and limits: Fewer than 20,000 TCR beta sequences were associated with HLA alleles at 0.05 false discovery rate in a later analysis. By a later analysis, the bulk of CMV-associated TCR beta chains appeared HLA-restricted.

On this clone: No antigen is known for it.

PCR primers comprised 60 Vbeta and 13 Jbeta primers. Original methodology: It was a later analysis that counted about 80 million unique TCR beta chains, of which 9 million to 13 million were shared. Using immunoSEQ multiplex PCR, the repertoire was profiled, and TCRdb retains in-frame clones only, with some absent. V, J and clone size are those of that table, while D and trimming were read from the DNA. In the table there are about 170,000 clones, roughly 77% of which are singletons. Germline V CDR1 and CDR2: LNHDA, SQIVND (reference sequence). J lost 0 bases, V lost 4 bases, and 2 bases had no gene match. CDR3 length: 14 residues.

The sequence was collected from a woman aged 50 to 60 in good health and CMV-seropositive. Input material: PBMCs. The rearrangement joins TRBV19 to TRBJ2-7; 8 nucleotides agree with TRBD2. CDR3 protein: CASSRSGGSYEQYF. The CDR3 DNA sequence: TGTGCCAGTAGTAGGAGCGGGGGCTCCTACGAGCAGTACTTC.